The 15 T cell receptor beta chains in this list originate from one sample, sequenced in a study of cytomegalovirus exposure and HLA in healthy donors. With 60 Vbeta and 13 Jbeta primers, the PCR was carried out. TCRdb keeps only in-frame clones here, not all; method: immunoSEQ multiplex PCR. This sample contains about 91,000 clones. The sequenced sample was PBMCs. These receptors originate from a woman aged 25-40 years in good health and CMV-seronegative.

The chain joins TRBV10-1 to TRBJ1-2, with D possibly matching TRBD1 (5 bases). The length of the CDR3 is 14 residues. Germline lookup yields CDR1 WNHNN and CDR2 SYGVQD (reference sequence). V dropped 4 bases and J dropped 7 bases, with 16 bases sitting between them. The CDR3 nucleotides read TGCGCCAGCAGTGTCACAGGCCCCGGCGGTGGCTACACCTTC. Its protein is CASSVTGPGGGYTF.

The chain joins TRBV4-1 to TRBJ1-1; D perhaps matches TRBD1 (5 bases). The CDR3 runs to 15 residues. The V gene's germline CDR1 is MGHRA and CDR2 YSYEKL. The V gene lost 1 base and the J gene lost 2 bases, with 11 bases spanning the gap. The CDR3 nucleotides read TGCGCCAGCAGCCAAGGGTCGACAGCAAACACTGAAGCTTTCTTT. Protein sequence: CASSQGSTANTEAFF.

The gene calls are TRBV7-9 and TRBJ1-1; no clear D. CDR1 and CDR2 from the germline V gene are SEHNR and FQNEAQ (reference sequence). Trimming pared 4 bases from V and 0 bases from J, leaving 12 bases between. This CDR3 region has 15 residues. Written as DNA, the CDR3 is TGTGCCAGCAGCTCGTCAAGCGGGGTGAACACTGAAGCTTTCTTT. Translation: CASSSSSGVNTEAFF.

V is TRBV7-9 and J is TRBJ1-4, with 10 bases aligning to TRBD1. CDR1 and CDR2 (germline): SEHNR, FQNEAQ (reference sequence). Trimming cost V 7 bases and J 7 bases; bases outside gene matches: 3. CDR3 length equals 13 residues. The CDR3 nucleotides are TGTGCCAGCAACCGGGACAGGGGTGAAAAACTGTTTTTT. Residues: CASNRDRGEKLFF.

The chain links TRBV6-6 to TRBJ2-7, with D perhaps matching TRBD1 (5 bases). CDR1 and CDR2 (germline): MNHNY, SVGAGI (reference sequence). The ends were cut back, 5 bases at V and 6 bases at J, with 17 bases in the middle. The CDR3 runs to 14 residues. The CDR3 loop is CASSQPTGSREQYF. The CDR3 bases are TGTGCCAGCAGTCAGCCAACAGGTTCTCGCGAGCAGTACTTC.

This chain uses TRBV7-6 with TRBJ2-1, with a weak D call TRBD2 (6 bases). This CDR3 spans 16 amino acids. Per the germline V gene, CDR1 is SGHVS and CDR2 is FNYEAQ. Trimming stripped 5 bases from V and 0 bases from J, with 14 bases between. Written as DNA, the CDR3 is TGTGCCAGCAGCCAACCGCGGGGCACCTCCTACAATGAGCAGTTCTTC. It translates to CASSQPRGTSYNEQFF.

The J gene is TRBJ2-7, the V gene TRBV28; 8 bases line up with TRBD1. V shed 9 bases and J 2 bases; nucleotides not matched to a gene: 18. From germline, CDR1 is MDHEN and CDR2 SYDVKM. CDR3 size: 17 residues. The CDR3 loop reads CASTTRVGTGIAYEQYF. In DNA form, the CDR3 reads TGTGCCAGTACCACCCGGGTTGGGACAGGTATTGCCTACGAGCAGTACTTC.

The chain joins TRBV6-5 to TRBJ2-5, with D possibly being TRBD1 (6 bases). The ends were cut back, 6 bases at V and 11 bases at J, with 19 bases in the middle. Germline CDR1 reads MNHEY; CDR2 reads SVGAGI. This CDR3 comprises 13 residues. The CDR3 region is CASSAAETGPQYF. Here the CDR3 DNA reads TGTGCCAGCAGCGCCGCCGAAACAGGGCCTCAGTACTTC.

The gene calls are TRBV18 and TRBJ1-1; 7 nucleotides match TRBD1. Germline trimming cut 3 bases from V and 1 base from J; bases unmatched to any gene: 5. Germline CDR1 reads KGHSH; CDR2 reads LQKENI. The CDR3 has 15 amino acids. The CDR3, as DNA: TGTGCCAGCTCACCCTCGGACAGGTCGAACACTGAAGCTTTCTTT. Amino acids: CASSPSDRSNTEAFF. The full variable domain, completed using reference TRBV18 and TRBJ1-1, is NAGVMQNPRHLVRRRGQEARLRCSPMKGHSHVYWYRQLPEEGLKFMVYLQKENIIDESGMPKERFSAEFPKEGPSILRIQQVVRGDSAAYFCASSPSDRSNTEAFFGQGTRLTVV.

The rearrangement links TRBV6-1 to TRBJ1-2, with TRBD1 matching over 12 bases. Germline V gives CDR1 MNHNS, CDR2 SASEGT. The CDR3 has 14 amino acids. V dropped 2 bases and J dropped 7; count of bases not matched to a gene: 2. CDR3 residues: CASSEWGQGAGYTF. CDR3 DNA: TGTGCCAGCAGTGAATGGGGACAGGGGGCTGGCTACACCTTC.

The rearrangement uses TRBV28 and TRBJ2-3; 8 bases line up with TRBD1. CDR3 length: 15 residues. Germline CDR1 MDHEN, CDR2 SYDVKM. J lost 1 base, V lost 7 bases, and 7 bases had no gene match. CDR3 sequence: CASILETGGTDTQYF. For the CDR3, the DNA is TGTGCCAGCATCCTGGAGACAGGGGGCACAGATACGCAGTATTTT.

The genes are TRBV5-4 and TRBJ2-2; 9 bases align to TRBD1. The V segment lost 4 bases and the J segment 2 bases; nucleotides outside the gene matches: 3. From germline, CDR1 is SGHNT and CDR2 YYREEE (reference sequence). The CDR3 consists of 15 residues. Here the CDR3 reads CASSRGQGNTGELFF. CDR3 DNA: TGTGCCAGCAGCCGGGGACAGGGAAACACCGGGGAGCTGTTTTTT.

This chain links TRBV9 with TRBJ2-7, with TRBD2 identical over 10 bases. V trimming: 0 bases; J trimming: 9 bases; junction bases outside the gene matches: 12. The CDR3 contains 16 residues. The germline V gene encodes CDR1 SGDLS and CDR2 YYNGEE. This chain's CDR3 is CASSVDRNSGGSGQYF. CDR3 sequence (DNA): TGTGCCAGCAGCGTAGATCGTAATAGCGGGGGGTCCGGGCAGTACTTC.

The rearrangement uses TRBV7-6 and TRBJ2-5; tentative D call: TRBD2 (5 bases). This CDR3 has 15 residues. V was trimmed by 1 base and J by 4 bases, leaving 13 bases between them. Germline CDR1 SGHVS, CDR2 FNYEAQ. CDR3 sequence: CASSLGGSSGETQYF. The CDR3 coding sequence is TGTGCCAGCAGCTTAGGTGGGAGTAGTGGAGAGACCCAGTACTTC.

The rearrangement links TRBV10-3 to TRBJ1-2; perhaps TRBD1 as D (5 bases). V gave up 0 bases and J gave up 5 bases, with 13 bases separating them. Germline V gene data show CDR1 as ENHRY and CDR2 as SYGVKD. The CDR3 length is 15 residues. In nucleotides, the CDR3 is TGTGCCATCAGTGAGTCGACAGCAGAGACTTATGGCTACACCTTC. Protein product: CAISESTAETYGYTF.